The TCR beta chain described here comes from a study of blood T cell repertoires in COVID-19. About the study: Whether acute or convalescent, the COVID-19 samples came from the United States, Italy and Spain. The cDNA or gDNA used as material had been derived from T cells, B-cell-depleted T cells, or PBMCs.

This clone was observed a few times. As processed by the authors: Amplification with reference gene primers provided the estimates of nucleated cell counts. Some clones are missing from TCRdb's copy, which holds only in-frame ones; the method was immunoSEQ multiplex PCR. V and J calls and clone size are copied from that table; D and trimming were computed from the DNA. The sample holds some 140,000 clones, roughly 85% seen once. Germline CDR1 SGDLS, CDR2 YYNGEE. This CDR3 is 16 amino acids long. The J segment lost 7 bases and the V segment lost 0 bases, leaving 9 bases of the junction unmatched. This chain links TRBV9 with TRBJ2-1, with 8 bases that match TRBD2. The receptor's source is a man in his 60s with acute or convalescent COVID-19. The sequenced sample was peripheral blood. CDR3: CASSVGGAGEWNEQFF. In DNA form, the CDR3 reads TGTGCCAGCAGCGTAGGGGGAGCGGGAGAGTGGAATGAGCAGTTCTTC.